The present entry profiles one T cell receptor beta chain with its context. This record belongs to a study of blood T cell repertoires in COVID-19. Study context: Sources were T cells, B-cell-depleted T cells, or PBMCs; the material itself was cDNA or gDNA.

V dropped 7 bases and J dropped 4; count of bases not matched to a gene: 24. CDR3 length: 19 amino acids. Germline CDR1 and CDR2: MNHEY and SMNVEV (reference sequence). In the authors' workflow: Estimation of nucleated cell counts was performed using reference gene primer amplification. Assay: immunoSEQ multiplex PCR; the TCRdb copy retains only in-frame clones and omits some. The DNA was the basis for D and trimming; V, J and clone size are from that table. The sample lists around 100,000 clones; 80% to 95% were seen once. The TCR originated in a man aged 55 to 70 with acute or convalescent COVID-19. Sample: peripheral blood. The chain uses TRBV27 and TRBJ2-5; 7 nucleotides line up with TRBD1. The CDR3 spells CASTLKGANGGGRRETQYF. Written as DNA, the CDR3 is TGTGCCAGCACCCTGAAGGGGGCGAATGGTGGAGGCAGGCGAGAGACCCAGTACTTC.